The 2 T cell receptor beta chains below all came from one sample that was sequenced in a study of cytomegalovirus exposure and HLA in healthy donors (dated by TCRdb to 2015 to 2018). Library preparation was by the immunoSEQ multiplex PCR assay. For the multiplex PCR, a mixture combining 60 forward primers for TCR Vbeta segments and 13 reverse primers for TCR Jbeta segments was used. Imported from immuneACCESS, the table was reduced by TCRdb to in-frame sequences with V and J called. These copies leave out some clones; in studies compared against another copy, an unresolved V gene accounts for under half, and the cause of the remainder is not known. The sample records approximately 110,000 clones, 12% to 15% of which are singletons. The leading ten clones occupy over 0.65% of the sample. The sequencing input was PBMCs. All receptors derive from a female donor in good health and CMV-seronegative.

The V call is TRBV9, the J call TRBJ2-6; unclear D gene. Per the germline V gene, CDR1 is SGDLS and CDR2 is YYNGEE. V gave up 3 bases and J gave up 4 bases, with 8 bases separating them. The CDR3 is made up of 14 amino acids. CDR3 region: CASSALAGANVLTF. The DNA of the CDR3 is TGTGCCAGCAGCGCGCTGGCCGGGGCCAACGTCCTGACTTTC.

This chain links TRBV4-3 with TRBJ2-3; possible D gene TRBD2, 6 bases. Germline V CDR1 and CDR2: LGHNA, YSLEER. Trimming stripped 3 bases from V and 5 bases from J, with 15 bases between. CDR3 size: 15 residues. The chain's CDR3 is CASSHSSVVRDTQYF. The CDR3 DNA reads TGCGCCAGCAGCCACTCTAGCGTTGTGAGAGATACGCAGTATTTT.